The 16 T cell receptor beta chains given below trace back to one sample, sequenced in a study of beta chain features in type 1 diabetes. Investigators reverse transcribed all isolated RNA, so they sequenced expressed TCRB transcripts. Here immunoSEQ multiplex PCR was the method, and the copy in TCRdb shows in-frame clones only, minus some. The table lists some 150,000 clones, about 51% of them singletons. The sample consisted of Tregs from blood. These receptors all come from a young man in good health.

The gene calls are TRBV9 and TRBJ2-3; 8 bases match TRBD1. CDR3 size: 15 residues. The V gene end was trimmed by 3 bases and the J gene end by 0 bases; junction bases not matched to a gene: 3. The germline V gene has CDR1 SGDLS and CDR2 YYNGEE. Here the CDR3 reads CASSGQGRSTDTQYF. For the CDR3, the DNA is TGTGCCAGCAGCGGACAGGGGAGGAGCACAGATACGCAGTATTTT. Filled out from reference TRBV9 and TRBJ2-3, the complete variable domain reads DSGVTQTPKHLITATGQRVTLRCSPRSGDLSVYWYQQSLDQGLQFLIQYYNGEERAKGNILERFSAQQFPDLHSELNLSSLELGDSALYFCASSGQGRSTDTQYFGPGTRLTVL.

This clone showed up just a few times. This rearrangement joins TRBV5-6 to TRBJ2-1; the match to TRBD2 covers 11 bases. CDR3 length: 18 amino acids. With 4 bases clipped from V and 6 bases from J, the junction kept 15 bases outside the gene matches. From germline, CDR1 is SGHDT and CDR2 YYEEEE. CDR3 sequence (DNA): TGTGCCAGCAGCCAACGGACTAGCGGGTCATACTACCCCAATGAGCAGTTCTTC. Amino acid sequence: CASSQRTSGSYYPNEQFF. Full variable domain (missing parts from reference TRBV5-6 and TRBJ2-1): DAGVTQSPTHLIKTRGQQVTLRCSPKSGHDTVSWYQQALGQGPQFIFQYYEEEERQRGNFPDRFSGHQFPNYSSELNVNALLLGDSALYLCASSQRTSGSYYPNEQFFGPGTRLTVL.

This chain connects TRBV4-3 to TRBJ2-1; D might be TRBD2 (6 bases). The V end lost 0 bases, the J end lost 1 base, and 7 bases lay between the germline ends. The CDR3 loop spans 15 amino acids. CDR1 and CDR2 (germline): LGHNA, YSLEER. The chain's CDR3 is CASSQDGGSYNEQFF. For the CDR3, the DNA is TGCGCCAGCAGCCAAGACGGGGGATCCTACAATGAGCAGTTCTTC.

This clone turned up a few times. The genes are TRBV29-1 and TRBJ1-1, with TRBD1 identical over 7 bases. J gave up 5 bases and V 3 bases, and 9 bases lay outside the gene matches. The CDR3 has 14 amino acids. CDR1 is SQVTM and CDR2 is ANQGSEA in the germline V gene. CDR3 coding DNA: TGCAGCGTTGACGGTACAGGGGTGGTTACTGAAGCTTTCTTT. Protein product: CSVDGTGVVTEAFF.

The CDR3 DNA follows: TGTGCCAGCAGGTACAGCGGAAATGAGCAGTTCTTC. It translates to CASRYSGNEQFF. The chain recombines TRBV6-6 with TRBJ2-1; D is perhaps TRBD2 (5 bases). The length of the CDR3 is 12 residues. Looked up from germline, CDR1 is MNHNY and CDR2 is SVGAGI (reference sequence). Trimming cost V 6 bases and J 7 bases, with 10 bases left between them.

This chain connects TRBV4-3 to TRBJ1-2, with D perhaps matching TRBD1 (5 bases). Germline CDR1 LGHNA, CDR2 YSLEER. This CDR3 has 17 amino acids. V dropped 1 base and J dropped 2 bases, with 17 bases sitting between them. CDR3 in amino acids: CASSQGPGGYENYGYTF. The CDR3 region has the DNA TGCGCCAGCAGCCAAGGGCCCGGGGGTTACGAAAACTATGGCTACACCTTC.

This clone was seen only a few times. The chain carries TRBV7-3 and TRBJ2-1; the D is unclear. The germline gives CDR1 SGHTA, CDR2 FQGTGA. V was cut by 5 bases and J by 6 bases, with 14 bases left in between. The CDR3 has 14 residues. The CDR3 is CASSRSQAGNEQFF. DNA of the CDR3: TGTGCCAGCAGCCGGTCCCAAGCAGGCAATGAGCAGTTCTTC.

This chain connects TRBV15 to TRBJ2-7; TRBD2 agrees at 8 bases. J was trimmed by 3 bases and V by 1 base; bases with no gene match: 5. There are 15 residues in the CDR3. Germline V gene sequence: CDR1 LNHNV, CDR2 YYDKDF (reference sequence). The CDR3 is CATSRGVAGLYEQYF. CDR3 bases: TGTGCCACCAGCAGAGGGGTAGCGGGGCTCTACGAGCAGTACTTC.

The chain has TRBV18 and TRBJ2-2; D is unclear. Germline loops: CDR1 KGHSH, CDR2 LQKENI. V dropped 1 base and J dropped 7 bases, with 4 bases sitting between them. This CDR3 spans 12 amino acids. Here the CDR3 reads CASSPRRGELFF. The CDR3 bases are TGTGCCAGCTCACCACGTCGCGGGGAGCTGTTTTTT.

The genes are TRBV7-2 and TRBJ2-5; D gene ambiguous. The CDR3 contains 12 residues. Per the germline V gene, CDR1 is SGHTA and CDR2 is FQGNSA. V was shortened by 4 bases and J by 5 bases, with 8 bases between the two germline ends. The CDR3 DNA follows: TGTGCCAGCAGCTCCCAATCCGAGACCCAGTACTTC. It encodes CASSSQSETQYF.

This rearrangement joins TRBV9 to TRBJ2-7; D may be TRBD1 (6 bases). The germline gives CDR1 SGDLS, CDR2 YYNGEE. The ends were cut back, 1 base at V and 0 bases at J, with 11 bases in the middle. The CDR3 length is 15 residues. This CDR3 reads CASSVTTGSSYEQYF. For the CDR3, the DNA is TGTGCCAGCAGCGTAACTACAGGGAGCTCCTACGAGCAGTACTTC.

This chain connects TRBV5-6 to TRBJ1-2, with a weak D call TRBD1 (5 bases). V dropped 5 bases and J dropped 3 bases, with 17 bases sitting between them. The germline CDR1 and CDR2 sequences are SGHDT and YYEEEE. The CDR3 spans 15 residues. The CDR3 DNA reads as TGTGCCAGCAGGACCACGGGGGGGAGATACTATGGCTACACCTTC. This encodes CASRTTGGRYYGYTF.

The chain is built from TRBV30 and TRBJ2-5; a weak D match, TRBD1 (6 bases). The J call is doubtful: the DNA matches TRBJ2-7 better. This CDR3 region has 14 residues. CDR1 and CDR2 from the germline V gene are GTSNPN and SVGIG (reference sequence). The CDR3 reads CAWRGTSRGGEQYF. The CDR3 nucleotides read TGTGCCTGGAGGGGGACAAGCCGGGGCGGCGAGCAGTACTTC.

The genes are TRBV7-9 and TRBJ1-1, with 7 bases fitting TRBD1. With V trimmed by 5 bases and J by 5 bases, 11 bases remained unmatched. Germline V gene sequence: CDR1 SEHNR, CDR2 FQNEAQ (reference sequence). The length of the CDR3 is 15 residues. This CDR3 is CASSPTGRSRTEAFF. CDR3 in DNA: TGTGCCAGCAGCCCGACAGGGAGAAGTAGGACTGAAGCTTTCTTT.

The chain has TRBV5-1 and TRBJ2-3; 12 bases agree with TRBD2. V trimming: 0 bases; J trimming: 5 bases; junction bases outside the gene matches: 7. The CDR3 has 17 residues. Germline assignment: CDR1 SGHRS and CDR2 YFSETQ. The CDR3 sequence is CASSLGLAGGPIDTQYF. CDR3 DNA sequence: TGCGCCAGCAGCTTGGGCCTAGCGGGGGGGCCTATAGATACGCAGTATTTT. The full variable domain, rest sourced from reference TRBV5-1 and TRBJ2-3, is KAGVTQTPRYLIKTRGQQVTLSCSPISGHRSVSWYQQTPGQGLQFLFEYFSETQRNKGNFPGRFSGRQFSNSRSEMNVSTLELGDSALYLCASSLGLAGGPIDTQYFGPGTRLTVL.

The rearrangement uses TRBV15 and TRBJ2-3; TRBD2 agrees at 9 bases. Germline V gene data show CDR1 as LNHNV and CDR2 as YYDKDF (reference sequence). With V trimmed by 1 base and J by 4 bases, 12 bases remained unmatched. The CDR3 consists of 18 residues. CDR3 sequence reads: CATSRGTAASGMPDTQYF. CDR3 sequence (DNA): TGTGCCACCAGCAGAGGCACCGCGGCTAGCGGGATGCCAGATACGCAGTATTTT. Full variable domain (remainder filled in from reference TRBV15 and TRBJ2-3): DAMVIQNPRYQVTQFGKPVTLSCSQTLNHNVMYWYQQKSSQAPKLLFHYYDKDFNNEADTPDNFQSRRPNTSFCFLDIRSPGLGDTAMYLCATSRGTAASGMPDTQYFGPGTRLTVL.